Shown below are 26 T cell receptor beta chains from a single sample sequenced in a study of shared clonotypes between healthy human individuals. Naive CD8 cells comprised CD45RO-negative, CCR7-positively selected cells, excluding terminally differentiated effector memory CD45RA+ cells. The method was immunoSEQ multiplex PCR; TCRdb's version includes in-frame clones alone and lacks a portion of them. Among 1.5 million to 2.5 million clones, about 95% were seen once, and the ten largest hold more than 0.9%. Sample: naive CD8+ T cells sorted from blood. Every receptor here comes from a man between 18 and 35 years old in good health.

The J gene is TRBJ2-7, the V gene TRBV27; D could derive from TRBD1 or TRBD2 (5 bases each). Germline V gives CDR1 MNHEY, CDR2 SMNVEV (reference sequence). V lost 3 bases and J lost 3, with 12 bases in between. CDR3 size: 14 residues. This CDR3 reads CASSFTGTHYEQYF. The CDR3 region has the DNA TGTGCCAGCAGTTTTACCGGGACGCACTACGAGCAGTACTTC.

The gene calls are TRBV14 and TRBJ2-5; possible D gene TRBD2, 5 bases. Germline lookup yields CDR1 SGHDN and CDR2 FVKESK. This CDR3 contains 13 residues. With 4 bases removed from V and 5 bases from J, the gap between germline ends came to 11 bases. The CDR3 sequence is CASSPLVWETQYF. The CDR3 DNA is TGTGCCAGCAGCCCACTAGTATGGGAGACCCAGTACTTC.

The rearrangement joins TRBV6-5 to TRBJ2-7; the D gene could be TRBD1 or TRBD2 (5 bases each). Looked up from germline, CDR1 is MNHEY and CDR2 is SVGAGI. V dropped 2 bases and J dropped 5 bases, with 13 bases sitting between them. CDR3 length: 14 amino acids. CDR3 coding DNA: TGTGCCAGCAGTTACGAGGGGCGAGGGGACGAGCAGTACTTC. Amino acid sequence: CASSYEGRGDEQYF.

The chain recombines TRBV15 with TRBJ1-2, with a tentative D call TRBD1 (5 bases). Germline CDR1 reads LNHNV; CDR2 reads YYDKDF (reference sequence). Trimming left V 0 bases short and J 2 bases short, with 10 bases between. This CDR3 region has 15 residues. CDR3 residues: CATSRDPGDNYGYTF. The CDR3 DNA reads as TGTGCCACCAGCAGAGACCCCGGGGACAACTATGGCTACACCTTC.

J is TRBJ2-2 and V is TRBV4-1; D call uncertain. V was trimmed by 9 bases and J by 1 base, leaving 6 bases between them. Germline values: CDR1 MGHRA, CDR2 YSYEKL. This CDR3 is 12 amino acids long. The CDR3: CASRQNTGELFF. The CDR3, as DNA: TGCGCCAGTCGACAGAACACCGGGGAGCTGTTTTTT.

The genes are TRBV10-3 and TRBJ2-7, with TRBD2 matching over 12 bases. This CDR3 has 16 residues. The ends lost 0 bases at V and 3 bases at J; junction bases unmatched: 3. Germline values: CDR1 ENHRY, CDR2 SYGVKD. The DNA for the CDR3 is TGTGCCATCAGTGAGTCGACTAGCGGGAGATTCTACGAGCAGTACTTC. Its protein is CAISESTSGRFYEQYF.

The CDR3: CASSALTNSYEQYF. The CDR3, as DNA: TGTGCCAGCAGTGCCCTAACTAACTCCTACGAGCAGTACTTC. This chain links TRBV6-6 with TRBJ2-7, with D hard to call. V lost 5 bases to trimming and J lost 0 bases, with 11 bases between them. CDR3 length equals 14 residues. CDR1 MNHNY and CDR2 SVGAGI come from the germline V gene (reference sequence).

This clone is a singleton in its sample. V is TRBV4-3 and J is TRBJ2-2; 9 bases fit TRBD2. The CDR3 contains 16 residues. Losses at the gene ends were 0 bases for V and 5 bases for J; bases not matched to a gene: 4. Germline loops: CDR1 LGHNA, CDR2 YSLEER. The CDR3 loop is CASSQEGLAGTGELFF. CDR3 nucleotides: TGCGCCAGCAGCCAAGAGGGGCTAGCGGGGACCGGGGAGCTGTTTTTT.

CDR3 residues: CASSPDGHYEQYF. The CDR3 DNA sequence: TGTGCCAGCAGCCCGGACGGTCACTACGAGCAGTACTTC. The V call is TRBV7-9, the J call TRBJ2-7; D uncertain. From germline, CDR1 is SEHNR and CDR2 FQNEAQ (reference sequence). Trimming removed 5 bases at V and 3 bases at J, with 11 bases between. CDR3 length: 13 amino acids. Full variable domain (rest looked up from reference TRBV7-9 and TRBJ2-7): DTGVSQNPRHKITKRGQNVTFRCDPISEHNRLYWYRQTLGQGPEFLTYFQNEAQLEKSRLLSDRFSAERPKGSFSTLEIQRTEQGDSAMYLCASSPDGHYEQYFGPGTRLTVT.

The chain recombines TRBV4-3 with TRBJ2-1; D is unresolved. The germline gives CDR1 LGHNA, CDR2 YSLEER. CDR3 length: 16 residues. Trimming removed 0 bases from V and 0 bases from J, with 9 bases in between. The CDR3 DNA follows: TGCGCCAGCAGCCAAGAAGGACGGAGCTCCTACAATGAGCAGTTCTTC. This gives the protein CASSQEGRSSYNEQFF.

The J gene is TRBJ2-1, the V gene TRBV5-8, with 11 nucleotides matching TRBD2. The V gene end was trimmed by 1 base and the J gene end by 6 bases; junction bases not matched to a gene: 6. Per germline, CDR1 SGHTS and CDR2 YDEGEE. The CDR3 is 16 residues long. The CDR3 loop reads CASSLYDLAGGNEQFF. DNA for the CDR3: TGTGCCAGCAGCTTGTACGACCTAGCGGGGGGCAATGAGCAGTTCTTC.

V is TRBV13 and J is TRBJ2-7; 12 bases are shared with TRBD1. With V trimmed by 4 bases and J by 4 bases, 11 bases remained unmatched. This CDR3 comprises 17 residues. Germline CDR1 PRHDT, CDR2 FYEKMQ (reference sequence). CDR3 sequence: CASSSTSGTGGRYEQYF. The CDR3 region has the DNA TGTGCCAGCAGCTCCACCTCCGGGACAGGGGGCCGATACGAGCAGTACTTC. The whole variable domain, filled in from reference TRBV13 and TRBJ2-7, reads AAGVIQSPRHLIKEKRETATLKCYPIPRHDTVYWYQQGPGQDPQFLISFYEKMQSDKGSIPDRFSAQQFSDYHSELNMSSLELGDSALYFCASSSTSGTGGRYEQYFGPGTRLTVT.

V gene TRBV18 combines with J gene TRBJ2-1; weak D call: TRBD2 (7 bases). Trimming removed 4 bases from V and 3 bases from J, with 13 bases in between. CDR3 length: 15 residues. CDR1 and CDR2 (germline): KGHSH, LQKENI. The DNA for the CDR3 is TGTGCCAGCTCACTCGCAGGGGACTACTACAATGAGCAGTTCTTC. Protein sequence: CASSLAGDYYNEQFF.

The chain has TRBV4-3 and TRBJ1-2; the D is unclear. Looked up from germline, CDR1 is LGHNA and CDR2 is YSLEER. V dropped 5 bases and J dropped 4 bases, with 14 bases sitting between them. The CDR3 spans 14 residues. Here the CDR3 reads CASSAHGESYGYTF. The DNA of the CDR3 is TGCGCCAGCAGCGCCCACGGGGAAAGCTATGGCTACACCTTC.

The CDR3 nucleotides read TGTGCCAGCAGTCCAGGGGTAGCGGGGTACGAGCAGTACTTC. It encodes CASSPGVAGYEQYF. The V call is TRBV27, the J call TRBJ2-7; 8 bases line up with TRBD2. The junction had 7 bases not matched to a gene; V was cut back by 5 bases and J by 4 bases. The CDR3 covers 14 residues. Germline V gene sequence: CDR1 MNHEY, CDR2 SMNVEV (reference sequence).

The chain couples TRBV9 to TRBJ2-3, with 8 bases lining up with TRBD2. The CDR3 sequence is 15 residues long. The germline gives CDR1 SGDLS, CDR2 YYNGEE. The trim removed 0 bases at V and 2 bases at J, leaving 2 bases unmatched. The CDR3 region is CASSVAGGATDTQYF. The CDR3 coding sequence is TGTGCCAGCAGCGTAGCCGGGGGGGCCACAGATACGCAGTATTTT.

The sample holds a few counts of this clone. Other nucleotide sequences in the sample specify the same CDR3. The V gene is TRBV5-6, the J gene TRBJ2-7; possibly TRBD1 for D (5 bases). Germline CDR1 and CDR2: SGHDT and YYEEEE. Trimming removed 0 bases at V and 3 bases at J, with 10 bases between. The CDR3 contains 14 residues. CDR3 sequence: CASSLAERGYEQYF. As DNA, the CDR3 is TGTGCCAGCAGCTTGGCCGAAAGGGGCTACGAGCAGTACTTC.

The chain couples TRBV29-1 to TRBJ2-1; 7 bases match TRBD1. J gave up 12 bases and V 0 bases, and 17 bases lay outside the gene matches. This CDR3 contains 16 residues. Germline assignment: CDR1 SQVTM and CDR2 ANQGSEA. CDR3 nucleotide sequence: TGCAGCGTTGAAGATCACGTGGCAGGGGGTATCGTAGGGCAGTTCTTC. Protein: CSVEDHVAGGIVGQFF.

The chain links TRBV6-1 to TRBJ1-1; D unclear. V was pared by 3 bases and J by 2 bases, with 10 bases between. This CDR3 is 14 amino acids long. In germline, CDR1 is MNHNS, CDR2 SASEGT. CDR3 coding DNA: TGTGCCAGCAGTGAGGCCGGATCTAACACTGAAGCTTTCTTT. It codes for CASSEAGSNTEAFF.

This rearrangement joins TRBV5-6 to TRBJ1-1, with 10 bases aligning to TRBD1. Germline V CDR1 and CDR2: SGHDT, YYEEEE. Trimming at V came to 3 bases and at J to 3 bases, leaving 2 bases not matched to a gene. The CDR3 runs 14 residues. This CDR3 is CASSSGQGYTEAFF. The CDR3, as DNA: TGTGCCAGCAGCTCGGGACAGGGGTACACTGAAGCTTTCTTT.

The chain employs TRBV6-6 and TRBJ2-2; D is undetermined. CDR1 is MNHNY and CDR2 is SVGAGI in the germline V gene (reference sequence). The V gene lost 6 bases and the J gene lost 7 bases, with 9 bases spanning the gap. The length of the CDR3 is 12 residues. The DNA of the CDR3 is TGTGCCAGCAGAGGTGGAGACGGGGAGCTGTTTTTT. Amino acid sequence: CASRGGDGELFF.

V usage is TRBV2 and J usage is TRBJ1-5; D gene uncertain. The CDR3 consists of 13 residues. Trimming left V 5 bases short and J 0 bases short, with 5 bases between. From germline, CDR1 is SNHLY and CDR2 FYNNEI. This chain's CDR3 is CASSTYSNQPQHF. CDR3 DNA sequence: TGTGCCAGCAGTACCTATAGCAATCAGCCCCAGCATTTT.

The chain recombines TRBV6-5 with TRBJ2-3, with D possibly TRBD2 on 6 matching bases. Germline V gene lookup returns CDR1 MNHEY and CDR2 SVGAGI. Trimming shortened V by 0 bases and J by 0 bases, and 10 bases separated the two germline ends. The CDR3 consists of 16 residues. The CDR3 bases are TGTGCCAGCAGTTACTCACGGGGGTCGAGCACAGATACGCAGTATTTT. The encoded protein is CASSYSRGSSTDTQYF.

This CDR3 reads CASSQVLTGELFF. CDR3 coding DNA: TGCGCCAGCAGCCAAGTCCTTACCGGGGAGCTGTTTTTT. The chain couples TRBV4-3 to TRBJ2-2; D not certain. Deletions cut 1 base from V and 5 bases from J, with 5 bases between. The CDR3 loop spans 13 amino acids. Germline CDR1 and CDR2: LGHNA and YSLEER.

The chain joins TRBV6-5 to TRBJ1-3, with 7 bases identical to TRBD1. There are 16 residues in the CDR3. Unmatched junction bases numbered 2, after V lost 0 bases and J lost 0 bases. CDR1 MNHEY and CDR2 SVGAGI come from the germline V gene. CDR3 coding DNA: TGTGCCAGCAGTTACTCGGGGACAGTCTCTGGAAACACCATATATTTT. Its protein product is CASSYSGTVSGNTIYF.

The V gene is TRBV4-1, the J gene TRBJ2-2; TRBD1 might be the D (5 bases). This CDR3 contains 19 residues. V lost 4 bases to trimming and J lost 5 bases, with 26 bases between them. Germline V gives CDR1 MGHRA, CDR2 YSYEKL. CDR3 DNA sequence: TGCGCCAGCAGCCGTATTAAACAAGATCCAGGGATTGGTACCGGGGAGCTGTTTTTT. As protein: CASSRIKQDPGIGTGELFF.